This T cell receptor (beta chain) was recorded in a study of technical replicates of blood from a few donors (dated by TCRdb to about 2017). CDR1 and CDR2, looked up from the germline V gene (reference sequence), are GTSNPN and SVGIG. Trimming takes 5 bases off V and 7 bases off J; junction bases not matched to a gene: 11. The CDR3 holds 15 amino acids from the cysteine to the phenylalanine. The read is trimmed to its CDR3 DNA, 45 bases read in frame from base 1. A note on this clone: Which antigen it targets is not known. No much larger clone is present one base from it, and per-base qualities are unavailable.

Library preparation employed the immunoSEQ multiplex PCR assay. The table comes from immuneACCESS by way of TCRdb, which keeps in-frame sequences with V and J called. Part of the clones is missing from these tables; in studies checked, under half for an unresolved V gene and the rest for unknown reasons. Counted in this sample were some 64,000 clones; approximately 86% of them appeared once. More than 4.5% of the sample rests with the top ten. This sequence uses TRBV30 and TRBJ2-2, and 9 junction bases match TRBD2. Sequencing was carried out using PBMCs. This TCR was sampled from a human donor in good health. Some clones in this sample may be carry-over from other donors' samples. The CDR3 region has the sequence CAWSRGLALFGELFF. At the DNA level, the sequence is TGTGCCTGGTCCCGGGGACTAGCTTTATTCGGGGAGCTGTTTTTT.